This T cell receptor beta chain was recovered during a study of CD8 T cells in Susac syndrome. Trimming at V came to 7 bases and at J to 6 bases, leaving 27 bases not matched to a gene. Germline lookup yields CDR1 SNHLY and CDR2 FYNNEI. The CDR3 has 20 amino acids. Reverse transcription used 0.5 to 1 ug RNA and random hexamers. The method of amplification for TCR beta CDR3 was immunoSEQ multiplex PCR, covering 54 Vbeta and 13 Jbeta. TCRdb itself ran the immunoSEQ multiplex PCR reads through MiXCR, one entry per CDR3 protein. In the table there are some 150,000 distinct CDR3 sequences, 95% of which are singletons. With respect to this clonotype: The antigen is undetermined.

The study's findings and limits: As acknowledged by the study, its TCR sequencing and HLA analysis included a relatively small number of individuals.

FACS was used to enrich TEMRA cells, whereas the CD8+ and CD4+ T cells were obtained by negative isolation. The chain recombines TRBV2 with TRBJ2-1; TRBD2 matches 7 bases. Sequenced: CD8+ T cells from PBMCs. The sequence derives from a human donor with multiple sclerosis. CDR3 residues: CASTNRGLAAPMGGSNEQFF. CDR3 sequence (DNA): TGTGCCAGCACCAACCGAGGGCTAGCGGCCCCTATGGGGGGAAGCAATGAGCAGTTCTTC.